This is a list of T cell receptor beta chains from one sample in a study of T-cell memory formation after mild COVID-19. Via MiXCR, TCRdb re-called the 5' RACE reads, giving one row per CDR3 protein. In the table there are under 300,000 distinct CDR3 sequences, roughly 8.2% of which are singletons. What was sequenced was PBMCs or a T cell subset sorted from them (not recorded which). These receptors originate from a man aged 18 to 30 who had mild COVID-19 (a few samples of this study predate the infection). Cell type and time point are not known. The CDR3 runs from the conserved cysteine through the conserved F or W. D genes are given only for firm matches. The size entry is marked missing in some rows and otherwise reads once, few, many or a size class.

clone_size,j_call,d_call,v_call,cdr3_nt,cdr3_aa
many,TRBJ2-1,-,TRBV4-3,TGCGCCAGCAGCCATAACCTCCAGACACAGGGTCTTCAGTTCTTC,CASSHNLQTQGLQFF
few,TRBJ2-1,-,TRBV24-1,TGTGCCACCAGGGCCGAGGGGTTCTACAATGAGCAGTTCTTC,CATRAEGFYNEQFF
-,TRBJ1-2,-,TRBV7-9,TGTGCCAGCAGCTTAGGTGGGGGGCGCGGGATCTGGAACTATGGCTACACCTTC,CASSLGGGRGIWNYGYTF
-,TRBJ2-2,TRBD1,TRBV3-1,TGTGCCAGCAGAGCCTCCCACAGGGGGCTCACCGGGGAGCTGTTTTTT,CASRASHRGLTGELFF
few,TRBJ2-5,-,TRBV4-1,TGCGCCAGCAGCCAGTTCCAGGGACGAGAGACCCAGTACTTC,CASSQFQGRETQYF
few,TRBJ2-7,-,TRBV5-4,TGTGCCAGCAGCTTGGGCCAGATCTACGAGCAGTACTTC,CASSLGQIYEQYF
-,TRBJ1-2,-,TRBV5-1,TGCGCCAGCAGGGAGCTAAATTATGGCTACACCTTC,CASRELNYGYTF
-,TRBJ2-5,-,TRBV11-2,TGTGCCAGCAGCTTAGCCTCAGTCTACGGTCGAGAGACCCAGTACTTC,CASSLASVYGRETQYF
many,TRBJ2-3,TRBD2,TRBV5-1,TGCGCCAGCAGTGTAGCGGGGACGGATACGCAGTATTTT,CASSVAGTDTQYF
few,TRBJ1-2,-,TRBV4-1,TGCGCCAGCACTGGGTTGCCAGACTATGGCTACACCTTC,CASTGLPDYGYTF
few,TRBJ2-5,-,TRBV11-2,TGTGCCAGCAGCTTTATTCCTGCCGGGGCCGAGCAAGAGACCCAGTACTTC,CASSFIPAGAEQETQYF
-,TRBJ1-3,-,TRBV9,TGTGCCAGCAGCGATGAAACGGGAAACACCATATATTTT,CASSDETGNTIYF
few,TRBJ2-7,-,TRBV10-3,TGTGCCACGGGAGCTTATTACGAGCAGTACTTC,CATGAYYEQYF
few,TRBJ2-4,TRBD1,TRBV19,TGTGCCAGTAGCCCGGGACAGCTAATACCGATAAACATTCAGTACTTC,CASSPGQLIPINIQYF
-,TRBJ1-1,-,TRBV6-2/TRBV6-3,TGTGCCAGCAGTTACTCGGGGATTGAAGCTTTCTTT,CASSYSGIEAFF
-,TRBJ2-1,-,TRBV9,TGTGCCAGCGGCGGGACTCCAACTAAGGGCCATTACAATGAGCAGTTCTTC,CASGGTPTKGHYNEQFF